These 30 T cell receptor beta chains share one sample of origin, sequenced in a study of blood T cell repertoires in COVID-19. This table comes from immunoSEQ multiplex PCR, and its TCRdb copy is limited to in-frame clones, with some not included. Here the sample spans approximately 310,000 clones, roughly 85% being singletons. The specimen was PBMCs or T cells enriched from blood (not recorded which). The receptors here all came from a woman aged 25 to 39 who had been exposed to COVID-19.

This chain joins TRBV24-1 and TRBJ1-5; no reliable D call. The V end was cut by 4 bases, the J end by 5 bases, with 11 bases between. Germline loops: CDR1 KGHDR, CDR2 SFDVKD. The CDR3 has 14 amino acids. DNA of the CDR3: TGTGCCACCAGTGAATCGGCGCGGGATCAGCCCCAGCATTTT. Its protein is CATSESARDQPQHF.

This clone was seen once. This chain links TRBV27 with TRBJ2-1, with 8 bases lining up with TRBD2. The CDR3 spans 13 residues. Per germline, CDR1 MNHEY and CDR2 SMNVEV (reference sequence). Trimming took 6 bases from V and 9 from J; bases not matched to a gene: 7. CDR3 in amino acids: CASRETSVREQFF. DNA of the CDR3: TGTGCCAGCAGAGAGACTAGCGTGCGTGAGCAGTTCTTC.

The V and J genes are TRBV28 and TRBJ2-3, with D tentatively TRBD1 (6 bases). V lost 5 bases and J lost 6, with 9 bases in between. The length of the CDR3 is 12 residues. CDR1 and CDR2 (germline): MDHEN, SYDVKM. CDR3 in DNA: TGTGCCAGCAGTGCAACAGGGGATACGCAGTATTTT. Its translation: CASSATGDTQYF.

This chain uses TRBV6-5 with TRBJ2-7; a weak D match, TRBD2 (6 bases). This CDR3 spans 16 amino acids. Deletions cut 3 bases from V and 0 bases from J, with 15 bases between. Germline lookup yields CDR1 MNHEY and CDR2 SVGAGI. The CDR3 region has the DNA TGTGCCAGCAGTTATAAAGCGGGCCCGAGCTCCTACGAGCAGTACTTC. Its protein is CASSYKAGPSSYEQYF.

The V gene is TRBV6-1, the J gene TRBJ1-2; perhaps TRBD1 as D (6 bases). CDR3 length: 16 residues. The germline V gene has CDR1 MNHNS and CDR2 SASEGT. Trimming took 2 bases from V and 0 from J, leaving 13 bases between them. CDR3 residues: CASSETWGLANYGYTF. CDR3 bases: TGTGCCAGCAGTGAAACGTGGGGGCTAGCTAACTATGGCTACACCTTC.

This sequence joins TRBV7-8 and TRBJ1-2, with 9 bases matching TRBD1. The germline V gene encodes CDR1 SGHVS and CDR2 FQNEAQ. This CDR3 comprises 17 residues. Losses at the gene ends were 6 bases for V and 0 bases for J; bases not matched to a gene: 11. CDR3 sequence reads: CASSPTGGKEANYGYTF. The CDR3 DNA sequence: TGTGCCAGCAGTCCAACAGGGGGCAAAGAAGCTAACTATGGCTACACCTTC.

This chain connects TRBV4-3 to TRBJ2-2; no reliable D call. The CDR3 has 15 residues. CDR1 is LGHNA, CDR2 YSLEER, per germline. Trimming left V 1 base short and J 3 bases short, with 9 bases between. This CDR3 is CASSQGQAHTGELFF. In DNA, the CDR3 is TGCGCCAGCAGCCAAGGGCAGGCACACACCGGGGAGCTGTTTTTT.

This sequence joins TRBV30 and TRBJ1-1, with D unresolved. The length of the CDR3 is 8 residues. Looked up from germline, CDR1 is GTSNPN and CDR2 is SVGIG (reference sequence). In DNA, the CDR3 is TGTGCTGGAGGTGAAGCTTTCTTT. It encodes CAGGEAFF.

The rearrangement uses TRBV7-3 and TRBJ1-2, with D hard to call. V lost 5 bases, J lost 10 bases, and 23 bases lay in between. Germline V lookup: CDR1 SGHTA, CDR2 FQGTGA. This CDR3 contains 15 residues. CDR3 nucleotide sequence: TGTGCCAGCAGCCCCCGGGAGGGTGGCCTCAGAGACTACACCTTC. This gives the protein CASSPREGGLRDYTF.

This chain uses TRBV4-1 with TRBJ2-3; maybe TRBD2 (6 bases). Trimming cost V 0 bases and J 1 base, with 8 bases left between them. Germline-derived CDR1 and CDR2 are MGHRA and YSYEKL. This CDR3 region has 15 residues. DNA for the CDR3: TGCGCCAGCAGCCAAGATTGGGGGGGCACAGATACGCAGTATTTT. This translates into CASSQDWGGTDTQYF.

The chain joins TRBV27 to TRBJ2-7; 9 nucleotides align to TRBD2. The CDR3 covers 15 residues. The junction had 4 bases not matched to a gene; V was cut back by 2 bases and J by 2 bases. Germline lookup yields CDR1 MNHEY and CDR2 SMNVEV (reference sequence). In DNA form, the CDR3 reads TGTGCCAGCAGTTTAGGGTCTAGCGGGACCTACGAGCAGTACTTC. Translating it yields CASSLGSSGTYEQYF.

The rearrangement links TRBV30 to TRBJ2-3, with 14 bases identical to TRBD2. CDR3 length: 15 amino acids. Per germline, CDR1 GTSNPN and CDR2 SVGIG (reference sequence). Unmatched junction bases numbered 3, after V lost 3 bases and J lost 4 bases. The chain's CDR3 is CAWRGLAGEADTQYF. In nucleotides, the CDR3 is TGTGCCTGGAGGGGACTAGCGGGAGAGGCAGATACGCAGTATTTT.

DNA of the CDR3: TGTGCCAGCAGCCCTGGGACAGGGAAGGGCTACGAGCAGTACTTC. This codes for CASSPGTGKGYEQYF. The genes are TRBV7-3 and TRBJ2-7; 9 bases line up with TRBD1. This CDR3 is 15 amino acids long. Unmatched junction bases numbered 8, after V lost 5 bases and J lost 3 bases. Germline V CDR1 and CDR2: SGHTA, FQGTGA.

The sample holds one count of this clone. The chain has TRBV11-2 and TRBJ2-1; D is possibly TRBD2 (6 bases). Germline V gives CDR1 SGHAT, CDR2 FQNNGV. CDR3 length: 15 amino acids. V lost 3 bases and J lost 6, with 15 bases in between. The CDR3: CASSFRDLVGNEQFF. The CDR3 nucleotides are TGTGCCAGCAGCTTCCGGGACTTAGTAGGCAATGAGCAGTTCTTC.

The V gene is TRBV4-1, the J gene TRBJ1-5; D uncertain. The V end was cut by 0 bases, the J end by 9 bases, with 9 bases between. Germline CDR1 and CDR2: MGHRA and YSYEKL. The CDR3 is made up of 13 amino acids. The CDR3 bases are TGCGCCAGCAGCCAAGATGAGGGTGGGCCCCAGCATTTT. Amino acids: CASSQDEGGPQHF.

The chain joins TRBV3-1 (or the pseudogene TRBV3-2) to TRBJ2-5, with D hard to call. The CDR3 spans 13 residues. Germline CDR1 and CDR2: LGHDT and YNNKEL (reference sequence). The germline V and J ends were trimmed by 2 bases and 7 bases, with 11 bases remaining between them. The CDR3 sequence: CASSQTLPGTQYF. In DNA, the CDR3 is TGTGCCAGCAGCCAAACTCTTCCCGGGACCCAGTACTTC.

This clone has ten or more counts. V and J are TRBV28 and TRBJ2-7, with no clear D. The ends were cut back, 6 bases at V and 0 bases at J, with 12 bases in the middle. The CDR3 runs 14 residues. Germline V gene lookup returns CDR1 MDHEN and CDR2 SYDVKM. The CDR3 bases are TGTGCCAGCAGATCTGACTTGGCCTCCTACGAGCAGTACTTC. The encoded protein is CASRSDLASYEQYF.

This clone has just one count. The chain links TRBV9 to TRBJ1-1; D gene uncertain. V lost 0 bases and J 6 bases, leaving 12 bases between the germline ends. This CDR3 is 14 amino acids long. Per the germline V gene, CDR1 is SGDLS and CDR2 is YYNGEE. The CDR3 protein is CASSVDRVNPEAFF. CDR3 DNA sequence: TGTGCCAGCAGCGTAGACCGCGTAAACCCTGAAGCTTTCTTT.

For this clone: Germline is not matched at one junction end, which may reflect a read error. The CDR3 here is CAGSLAGGATNEKLFF. The CDR3 DNA is TGCGCCGGCAGCTTGGCGGGGGGGGCAACTAATGAAAAACTGTTTTTT. The V and J genes are TRBV5-1 and TRBJ1-4; tentative D call: TRBD1 (5 bases). There are 16 residues in the CDR3. Germline-derived CDR1 and CDR2 are SGHRS and YFSETQ. Together with reference TRBV5-1 and TRBJ1-4, the CDR3 gives the full variable domain: KAGVTQTPRYLIKTRGQQVTLSCSPISGHRSVSWYQQTPGQGLQFLFEYFSETQRNKGNFPGRFSGRQFSNSRSEMNVSTLELGDSALYLCAGSLAGGATNEKLFFGSGTQLSVL.

The sample holds a few counts of this clone. The chain employs TRBV30 and TRBJ2-7; 7 nucleotides agree with TRBD1. The germline gives CDR1 GTSNPN, CDR2 SVGIG (reference sequence). The CDR3 extends over 13 amino acids. V lost 4 bases to trimming and J lost 7 bases; unmatched junction nucleotides: 10. CDR3 nucleotide sequence: TGTGCCTGGACGGGACAGAACTTGCGAGAGCAGTACTTC. It translates to CAWTGQNLREQYF.

The chain carries TRBV19 and TRBJ2-3; the D gene is possibly TRBD2 (6 bases). The V gene's germline CDR1 is LNHDA and CDR2 SQIVND (reference sequence). The CDR3 loop spans 14 amino acids. V shed 4 bases and J shed 5 bases, with 13 bases lying between them. The DNA of the CDR3 is TGTGCCAGTAGTACAGGTCCGGGGGTAGATACGCAGTATTTT. Protein sequence: CASSTGPGVDTQYF.

The rearrangement links TRBV19 to TRBJ1-6; TRBD1 aligns across 8 bases. With 3 bases clipped from V and 13 bases from J, the junction kept 11 bases outside the gene matches. The germline gives CDR1 LNHDA, CDR2 SQIVND (reference sequence). The CDR3 runs 15 residues. CDR3 in DNA: TGTGCCAGTAGTATCCTGGACAGGGAGAGGGATCCCCTCCACTTT. Protein sequence: CASSILDRERDPLHF.

The V call is TRBV4-3, the J call TRBJ1-6, with D hard to call. The germline gives CDR1 LGHNA, CDR2 YSLEER. The CDR3 covers 12 residues. Deletions cut 5 bases from V and 7 bases from J, with 6 bases between. CDR3 nucleotides: TGCGCCAGCAGCGGTCTAAATTCACCCCTCCACTTT. This sequence encodes CASSGLNSPLHF.

This chain uses TRBV7-2 with TRBJ1-1; TRBD1 matches 8 bases. In germline, CDR1 is SGHTA, CDR2 FQGNSA. The junction had 5 bases not matched to a gene; V was cut back by 4 bases and J by 10 bases. CDR3 length equals 12 residues. The CDR3 region is CASSSTGTGAFF. The DNA for the CDR3 is TGTGCCAGCAGCTCAACCGGGACAGGAGCTTTCTTT. The full variable domain, completed using reference TRBV7-2 and TRBJ1-1, is GAGVSQSPSNKVTEKGKDVELRCDPISGHTALYWYRQSLGQGLEFLIYFQGNSAPDKSGLPSDRFSAERTGGSVSTLTIQRTQQEDSAVYLCASSSTGTGAFFGQGTRLTVV.

This clone was recorded only once. This sequence joins TRBV7-8 and TRBJ2-1; 11 bases map to TRBD2. V shed 4 bases and J 0 bases; nucleotides not matched to a gene: 2. The CDR3 has 16 residues. The germline V gene has CDR1 SGHVS and CDR2 FQNEAQ. CDR3 residues: CASSSGTSGSYNEQFF. CDR3 coding DNA: TGTGCCAGCAGCTCAGGGACTAGCGGCTCCTACAATGAGCAGTTCTTC.

This clone was picked up one time. The chain uses TRBV7-2 and TRBJ1-5; D is unclear. Germline CDR1 and CDR2: SGHTA and FQGNSA. V was pared by 4 bases and J by 3 bases, with 13 bases between. This CDR3 region has 15 residues. The chain's CDR3 is CASSSLGRDNQPQHF. CDR3 DNA: TGTGCCAGCAGCTCCTTGGGGAGGGACAATCAGCCCCAGCATTTT.

Only a few counts were recorded for this clone. The CDR3 protein is CASSPPEVNQPQHF. CDR3 nucleotide sequence: TGTGCCAGCTCACCACCGGAGGTAAATCAGCCCCAGCATTTT. This chain links TRBV18 with TRBJ1-5; D is unclear. The CDR3 sequence is 14 residues long. The V end was cut by 0 bases, the J end by 4 bases, with 7 bases between. CDR1 is KGHSH, CDR2 LQKENI, per germline.

The chain links TRBV19 to TRBJ1-5; 10 bases agree with TRBD1. Trimming at V came to 5 bases and at J to 2 bases, leaving 6 bases not matched to a gene. Germline V gene data show CDR1 as LNHDA and CDR2 as SQIVND (reference sequence). CDR3 length equals 16 residues. The CDR3 DNA reads as TGTGCCAGTAGTCTGGGGACAGGGGTTGGCAATCAGCCCCAGCATTTT. This encodes CASSLGTGVGNQPQHF.

The chain employs TRBV5-1 and TRBJ1-3; tentative D call: TRBD1 (5 bases). There are 14 residues in the CDR3. V lost 0 bases, J lost 4 bases, and 8 bases lay in between. Germline CDR1 SGHRS, CDR2 YFSETQ. CDR3 sequence: CASSLAGDGNTIYF. In nucleotides, the CDR3 is TGCGCCAGCAGCTTGGCGGGGGACGGAAACACCATATATTTT.

This chain connects TRBV5-1 to TRBJ1-3; tentative D call: TRBD1 (5 bases). The CDR3 is 16 residues long. CDR1 SGHRS and CDR2 YFSETQ come from the germline V gene. With 2 bases removed from V and 0 bases from J, the gap between germline ends came to 12 bases. CDR3: CASSFGRADSGNTIYF. The CDR3, as DNA: TGCGCCAGCAGCTTTGGCAGGGCTGACTCTGGAAACACCATATATTTT.